This TCR beta chain was recorded in a study of blood T cell repertoires in COVID-19. The CDR3 is 14 residues long. CDR1 SGDLS and CDR2 YYNGEE come from the germline V gene. V was clipped by 9 bases and J by 1 base; unmatched bases: 10. Generated by immunoSEQ multiplex PCR, the TCRdb table keeps only in-frame clones and is missing some. The sample carries under 300,000 clones, about nine tenths recorded once. Sequencing used PBMCs or T cells enriched from blood (not recorded which). The chain combines TRBV9 with TRBJ2-7; 7 nucleotides agree with TRBD2. This sequence was found in a woman aged 55-70 years who had recovered from COVID-19. The CDR3 region has the DNA TGTGCCAACCTAACTAGCGAGGGGTCCTACGAGCAGTACTTC. It is translated as CANLTSEGSYEQYF.